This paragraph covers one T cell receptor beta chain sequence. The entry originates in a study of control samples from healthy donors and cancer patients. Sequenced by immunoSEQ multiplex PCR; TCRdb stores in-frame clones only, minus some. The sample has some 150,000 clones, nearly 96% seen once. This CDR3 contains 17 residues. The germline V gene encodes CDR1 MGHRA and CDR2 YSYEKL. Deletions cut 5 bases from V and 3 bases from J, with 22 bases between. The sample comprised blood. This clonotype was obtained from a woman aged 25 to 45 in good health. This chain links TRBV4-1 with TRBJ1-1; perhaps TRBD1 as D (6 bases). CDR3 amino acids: CASSLRVVGGEDTEAFF. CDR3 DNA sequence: TGCGCCAGCAGCTTAAGGGTGGTTGGGGGCGAGGACACTGAAGCTTTCTTT.